This T cell receptor beta chain emerged from a study of T-cell reconstitution after alpha-beta-depleted transplantation in children. The study, taken as a whole, reports: Day-60 TCRbeta diversity that was high in some patients was derived from surviving recipient T cells and thymic progenitors. Newly made T cells mostly supplied T-cell counts and diversity one year after transplant. Several hundred expanded graft clones reportedly gave rise to the alpha-beta T cells present about two months after transplant.

During its preparation, the TCRbeta library received unique molecular identifiers. TCRdb re-called the PCR reads through MiXCR, storing one row per CDR3 protein. The sample lists about 590,000 distinct CDR3 sequences, under 15% occurring once. A word on this clonotype: Its antigen is still unknown.

The junction had 5 bases not matched to a gene; V was cut back by 0 bases and J by 6 bases. The CDR3 totals 16 residues. Germline values: CDR1 SGHTA, CDR2 FQGTGA. The sequence was obtained from a male patient aged 5 to 17 who had a stem cell transplant for acute myeloid leukemia, so the T cells may come from the graft donor. This chain uses TRBV7-3 with TRBJ2-3; 11 bases align to TRBD2. The sequenced sample was PBMCs, mostly from graft donor cells, obtained 360 days after TCRalphabeta/CD19-depleted stem cell transplant. CDR3 amino acids: CASSLTSASGGDTQYF. In DNA form, the CDR3 reads TGTGCCAGCAGCTTAACCTCGGCTAGCGGGGGGGATACGCAGTATTTT.